This TCR beta chain appears in the sequencing data of a study of T cells in Graves' hyperthyroidism and ophthalmopathy. Study observations and caveats: Blood also held most thyroid clonotypes expanded beyond 0.001.

The CDR3 loop spans 14 amino acids. Deletions cut 6 bases from V and 0 bases from J, with 9 bases between. CDR1 MNHEY and CDR2 SVGEGT come from the germline V gene. The TCR beta CDR3 regions underwent amplification using RNA transcripts as the source. The HTBI primer set was used in a first-round RT-PCR of the TCR CDR3. TCRdb itself ran the multiplex PCR reads through MiXCR, one entry per CDR3 protein. The sample lists 250,000 to 300,000 distinct CDR3 sequences; 13% were seen once. Those with hyperthyroidism were 18 to 65 years old, newly diagnosed, and ill for under 2 months. The diagnostic basis comprised clinical symptoms, serum thyroxine and TRAb, thyroid ultrasound and orbital computed tomography. Fresh peripheral blood, under 13 ml, was the source of the PBMCs. Only a few counts were recorded for this clonotype. Its specificity is not known.

This rearrangement joins TRBV6-2 or TRBV6-3 to TRBJ2-4; D could derive from TRBD1 or TRBD2 (5 bases each). The source material was blood. The receptor comes from a woman aged 25 to 39 with Graves' hyperthyroidism that later progressed to Graves' ophthalmopathy. The chain's CDR3 is CASRGTLAKNIQYF. The CDR3 coding sequence is TGTGCCAGCAGAGGGACGTTAGCCAAAAACATTCAGTACTTC.